This T cell receptor (beta chain) was identified in a study of shared T cell receptors in the human thymus (dated by TCRdb to the early 2020s). Study-wide context: The study investigated the way shared, self-reactive T-cell receptor alpha chains are produced in the human thymus.

Germline trimming: 1 base from V, 10 bases from J; junction bases outside gene matches: 3. The germline V gene provides CDR1 LGHNA and CDR2 YSLEER. The CDR3 sequence holds 13 residues, the cysteine and phenylalanine included. CDR3 DNA only is kept here, 39 bases in frame from base 1. Details on this clone: There is no known antigen for this receptor. Per-base qualities were not stored, and no clone one base away is much larger.

The method behind the library was the immunoSEQ multiplex PCR assay. The clones in this table, taken by TCRdb from immuneACCESS, are in-frame only. Not every clone is retained; where verified, under half of the shortfall comes from an unresolved V gene, and the cause of the rest is unknown. The sample data list some 760,000 clones, and 70% to 90% of these were observed just once. The top ten clones comprise more than 0.01% of the sample. These data are also associated with another study on human thymus T cells. The second study, in turn, reports: Immunologically healthy infants undergoing open corrective cardiac surgery for congenital heart defects in Finland were used as donors. The thymus tissue came from surgical resects taken out during corrective cardiac surgery. Both the thymic and the peripheral blood repertoires appeared to show biased V and J gene segment usage. The related research found that thymic TCR repertoires overlapped highly between unrelated individuals. The study described the TCR alpha and beta repertoires in under 10 infant thymus samples and a few matching peripheral blood samples. The infant donors were about 6 to 244 days old, and the cohort included several males and a couple of females. Thymocytes were released mechanically from tissue and stored at -70 °C as pellets of roughly 8.5-32 million cells. A QIAsymphony instrument was used to extract genomic DNA from frozen cell pellets. Using the immunoSEQ multiplex PCR assay, the TCRB and TCRAD loci were amplified from a standardized quantity of quality-controlled genomic DNA. The V(D)J region was spanned by amplicons of a length sufficient to cover the CDR3 and to identify V and J genes. Amplicon sequencing was performed on an Illumina platform through the commercial immunoSEQ service. Primer bias and sequencing errors were corrected using previously described methods, and TCRAD and TCRB definitions followed the IMGT database. Repertoires were analysed with immunoSEQ Analyzer 3.0 and VDJTools, covering basic statistics, V/J segment usage, diversity estimates, rarefaction and pairwise overlap. To estimate diversity, the Chao1, ChaoE, Efron-Thisted, Shannon and inverse Simpson indices were applied, and diversity was also estimated on datasets down-sampled to the smallest sample. Repertoire overlap used strict matching of CDR3 nucleotide sequence, V gene and J gene, with Jaccard-based multidimensional scaling clustering. On average, thymus samples yielded 650,000 to 1,000,000 unique TCRB clonotypes, whereas blood samples yielded 65,000 to 100,000.

The TCR was taken from a girl under two years old with a congenital heart defect. Donor details come from another sample of the same person, matched by shared clones. Source material: thymocytes. The chain uses TRBV4-3 and TRBJ2-1; 8 central nucleotides agree with TRBD1. The CDR3: CASSQGNRGEQFF. The sequenced DNA is TGCGCCAGCAGCCAAGGGAACAGGGGGGAGCAGTTCTTC.